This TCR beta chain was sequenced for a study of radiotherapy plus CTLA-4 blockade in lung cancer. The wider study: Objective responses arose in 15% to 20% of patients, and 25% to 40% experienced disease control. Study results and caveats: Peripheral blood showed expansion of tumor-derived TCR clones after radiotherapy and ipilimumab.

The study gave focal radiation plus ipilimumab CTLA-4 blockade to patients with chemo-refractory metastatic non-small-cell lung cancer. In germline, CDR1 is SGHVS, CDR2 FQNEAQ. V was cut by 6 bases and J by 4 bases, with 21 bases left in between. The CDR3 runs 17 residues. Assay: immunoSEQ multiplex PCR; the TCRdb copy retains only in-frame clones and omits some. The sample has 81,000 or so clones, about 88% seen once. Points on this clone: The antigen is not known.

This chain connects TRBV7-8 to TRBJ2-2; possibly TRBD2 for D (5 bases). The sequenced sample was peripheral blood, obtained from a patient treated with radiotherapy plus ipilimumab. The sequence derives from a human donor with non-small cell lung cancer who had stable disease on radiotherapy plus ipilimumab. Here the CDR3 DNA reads TGTGCCAGCAGTTGGGAAGGCGGAGCGGAGATCACCGGGGAGCTGTTTTTT. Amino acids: CASSWEGGAEITGELFF.